This is a list of T cell receptor beta chains from one sample in a study of blood T cell repertoires in COVID-19. Clones were read by immunoSEQ multiplex PCR, and TCRdb kept only the in-frame ones, dropping some. Altogether about 150,000 clones are present, less than 90% being singletons, with the ten largest covering 5.8%. Sequenced input: PBMCs or T cells enriched from blood (not recorded which). All receptors come from a woman in her forties or fifties who had been exposed to COVID-19. Each CDR3 is given with its conserved first and last residue. A D gene is named only where the DNA matches it firmly. Expanded clones get a size class; other rows say once, few or many, or leave the size out.

V gene	CDR3 length	clone size	D gene	J gene	CDR3 protein	CDR3 DNA
TRBV7-8	12	few	NA	TRBJ1-2	CASSFGGYGYTF	TGTGCCAGCAGCTTCGGCGGCTATGGCTACACCTTC
TRBV27	12	few	NA	TRBJ1-1	CASIFAQGEAFF	TGTGCCAGCATATTTGCCCAGGGGGAAGCTTTCTTT
TRBV5-4	15	NA	NA	TRBJ2-5	CASSPALVSGETQYF	TGTGCCAGCAGCCCTGCCTTAGTCTCGGGGGAGACCCAGTACTTC
TRBV9	16	NA	NA	TRBJ2-7	CASSPVKRDFGGEQYF	TGTGCCAGCAGCCCCGTGAAACGGGACTTCGGTGGGGAGCAGTACTTC
TRBV25-1	13	once	NA	TRBJ1-6	CASAGPINSPLHF	TGTGCCAGTGCGGGACCGATTAATTCACCCCTCCACTTT
TRBV12-3/TRBV12-4	13	NA	NA	TRBJ2-7	CASSLAGVSEQYF	TGTGCCAGCAGTTTAGCGGGAGTTTCCGAGCAGTACTTC
TRBV7-6	12	NA	NA	TRBJ1-6	CASSLRNSPLHF	TGTGCCAGCAGCCTCCGTAATTCACCCCTCCACTTT
TRBV7-6	12	NA	NA	TRBJ1-1	CASSLRGTEAFF	TGTGCCAGCAGCTTAAGAGGCACTGAAGCTTTCTTT
TRBV6-5	12	NA	NA	TRBJ1-5	CASWEGSGPQHF	TGTGCCAGCTGGGAGGGTTCGGGGCCCCAGCATTTT
TRBV18	14	NA	TRBD1	TRBJ2-7	CASSLQGASYEQYF	TGTGCCAGCTCCTTACAGGGGGCCTCCTACGAGCAGTACTTC
TRBV18	16	few	NA	TRBJ1-1	CASSTPLGRMNTEAFF	TGTGCCAGCTCAACACCCCTCGGTCGCATGAACACTGAAGCTTTCTTT
TRBV9	14	NA	NA	TRBJ1-6	CASGRGLKNSPLHF	TGTGCCAGCGGGAGAGGCCTTAAAAATTCACCCCTCCACTTT
TRBV5-4	14	NA	NA	TRBJ2-7	CASSLLGVVYEQYF	TGTGCCAGCAGCTTGCTCGGAGTTGTCTACGAGCAGTACTTC
TRBV5-5	15	NA	NA	TRBJ1-6	CASSLFSSYNSPLHF	TGTGCCAGCAGCTTATTCAGCTCCTATAATTCACCCCTCCACTTT
TRBV25-1	13	NA	NA	TRBJ2-7	CASSGGVGYEQYF	TGTGCCAGCAGTGGGGGAGTCGGCTACGAGCAGTACTTC
TRBV9	15	NA	NA	TRBJ2-7	CASSPEGGVPYEQYF	TGTGCCAGCAGCCCAGAAGGGGGGGTACCCTACGAGCAGTACTTC
TRBV6-5	13	NA	NA	TRBJ1-1	CASSYYRDTEAFF	TGTGCCAGCAGTTACTATCGAGACACTGAAGCTTTCTTT
TRBV19	17	NA	TRBD1	TRBJ1-6	CASGGTGGVQDNSPLHF	TGTGCCAGTGGCGGGACAGGGGGCGTTCAAGATAATTCACCCCTCCACTTT
TRBV3-1/TRBV3-2	14	NA	NA	TRBJ1-2	CASSQPDTLFGYTF	TGTGCCAGCAGCCAACCGGACACCTTATTCGGCTACACCTTC
TRBV6-2/TRBV6-3	17	few	NA	TRBJ2-7	CASSIIFSGLSSYEQYF	TGTGCCAGCAGCATTATTTTTAGCGGCCTTAGTTCCTACGAGCAGTACTTC
TRBV5-6	14	NA	TRBD1	TRBJ2-7	CASSWGQGGYEQYF	TGTGCCAGCAGCTGGGGACAGGGAGGTTACGAGCAGTACTTC
TRBV3-1/TRBV3-2	16	many	TRBD1	TRBJ1-2	CASSQPGQEAGYGYTF	TGTGCCAGCAGCCAACCGGGACAGGAGGCGGGCTATGGCTACACCTTC
TRBV7-2	19	few	TRBD2	TRBJ2-1	CASSFSRGLAGGTYNEQFF	TGTGCCAGCAGCTTTAGTAGGGGACTAGCGGGAGGAACCTACAATGAGCAGTTCTTC
TRBV6-2/TRBV6-3	12	NA	NA	TRBJ1-2	CASSKIRRGYTF	TGTGCCAGCAGTAAAATAAGGAGGGGCTACACCTTC
TRBV7-2	16	NA	NA	TRBJ2-5	CASSLGLAWGQETQYF	TGTGCCAGCAGCTTAGGGCTAGCGTGGGGTCAAGAGACCCAGTACTTC
TRBV5-1	14	NA	TRBD2	TRBJ2-5	CASSTLAGQETQYF	TGCGCCAGCAGCACGCTAGCGGGGCAAGAGACCCAGTACTTC
TRBV18	15	NA	NA	TRBJ1-4	CASLRGGKTNEKLFF	TGTGCCAGCCTCCGGGGAGGAAAGACCAATGAAAAACTGTTTTTT
TRBV11-2	18	NA	TRBD1	TRBJ1-1	CASSSLGQGAGLNTEAFF	TGTGCCAGCAGCTCACTGGGACAGGGGGCGGGCCTGAACACTGAAGCTTTCTTT
TRBV9	15	NA	TRBD1	TRBJ1-1	CASSVGGQGDTEAFF	TGTGCCAGCAGCGTAGGGGGACAGGGGGACACTGAAGCTTTCTTT
TRBV6-5	16	NA	TRBD1	TRBJ1-5	CASSYFRDRVNQPQHF	TGTGCCAGCAGTTACTTCCGGGACAGGGTCAATCAGCCCCAGCATTTT
TRBV5-1	15	NA	NA	TRBJ2-7	CASSLEGQRKYEQYF	TGCGCCAGCAGCTTGGAAGGACAGAGGAAATACGAGCAGTACTTC
TRBV15	17	NA	TRBD1	TRBJ2-5	CATSRGGTVGPMETQYF	TGTGCCACCAGCAGAGGGGGGACAGTCGGTCCCATGGAGACCCAGTACTTC
TRBV11-2	14	NA	TRBD2	TRBJ2-7	CASSLIGLAYEQYF	TGTGCCAGCAGCTTGATAGGACTAGCTTACGAGCAGTACTTC
TRBV10-2	17	NA	TRBD1	TRBJ2-6	CASKRTGELTGANVLTF	TGCGCCAGCAAACGGACAGGGGAATTGACTGGGGCCAACGTCCTGACTTTC
TRBV6-2/TRBV6-3	15	NA	TRBD1	TRBJ1-2	CASSRTPTGKGGYTF	TGTGCCAGCAGTCGTACTCCGACAGGGAAGGGTGGCTACACCTTC
TRBV6-2/TRBV6-3	15	NA	TRBD1	TRBJ1-5	CASSLRGQGRQPQHF	TGTGCCAGCAGTCTCAGGGGGCAAGGTCGACAGCCCCAGCATTTT
TRBV7-2	14	NA	TRBD2	TRBJ2-5	CASSRGLAGETQYF	TGTGCCAGCAGCCGCGGACTAGCAGGCGAGACCCAGTACTTC
TRBV4-2	15	NA	TRBD1	TRBJ1-2	CASSQYGQGAGGYTF	TGTGCCAGCAGCCAGTATGGACAGGGGGCAGGCGGCTACACCTTC
TRBV3-1/TRBV3-2	15	NA	TRBD1	TRBJ1-1	CASGNRGRGNTEAFF	TGTGCCAGCGGAAACAGGGGGCGTGGTAACACTGAAGCTTTCTTT
TRBV5-1	14	NA	TRBD2	TRBJ2-5	CASSLAGGRETQYF	TGCGCCAGCAGCCTAGCGGGGGGGCGTGAGACCCAGTACTTC
TRBV19	16	NA	TRBD1	TRBJ2-7	CASSITTGTGTYEQYF	TGTGCCAGTAGTATCACAACCGGGACAGGCACCTACGAGCAGTACTTC
TRBV25-1	15	NA	TRBD1	TRBJ1-2	CASSARQGFNYGYTF	TGTGCCAGCAGTGCTCGACAGGGATTTAATTATGGCTACACCTTC